Below, 22 T cell receptor beta chains from the same sample are listed, as sequenced in a study of cytomegalovirus exposure and HLA in healthy donors. With 60 Vbeta and 13 Jbeta primers, the PCR was carried out. Only in-frame clones appear in the TCRdb table, and some are missing; sequencing was by immunoSEQ multiplex PCR. The sample records 35,000 to 45,000 clones, around 60% being singletons. The sample consisted of PBMCs. The receptors here all came from a man aged 60 to 75 in good health and CMV-seropositive.

The J gene is TRBJ2-5, the V gene TRBV29-1; possible D gene TRBD2, 6 bases. The J call could be wrong; TRBJ2-7 is a better fit for the DNA end. The length of the CDR3 is 12 residues. The germline V gene encodes CDR1 SQVTM and CDR2 ANQGSEA. CDR3: CSVRTGDYEQYF. The CDR3 coding sequence is TGCAGCGTTAGGACGGGAGACTACGAGCAGTACTTC.

CDR3 amino acids: CASSLGPAGLTEAFF. CDR3 coding DNA: TGTGCCAGCAGTTTAGGCCCGGCAGGGCTCACTGAAGCTTTCTTT. J is TRBJ1-1 and V is TRBV27; a possible D gene is TRBD1 (5 bases). The CDR3 runs 15 residues. With 2 bases removed from V and 4 bases from J, the gap between germline ends came to 14 bases. The V gene's germline CDR1 is MNHEY and CDR2 SMNVEV (reference sequence).

V and J are TRBV7-9 and TRBJ1-1; 7 nucleotides line up with TRBD1. CDR3 length: 14 amino acids. V lost 3 bases, J lost 0 bases, and 1 base stayed unmatched. Per germline, CDR1 SEHNR and CDR2 FQNEAQ (reference sequence). CDR3 DNA sequence: TGTGCCAGCAGCTTGGGACAGCTGAACACTGAAGCTTTCTTT. Translation gives CASSLGQLNTEAFF.

This chain joins TRBV19 and TRBJ1-5; D unclear. The CDR3 consists of 13 residues. Trimming left V 4 bases short and J 4 bases short, with 8 bases between. Germline V gives CDR1 LNHDA, CDR2 SQIVND (reference sequence). DNA of the CDR3: TGTGCCAGTAGTACCGACACTAATCAGCCCCAGCATTTT. It specifies CASSTDTNQPQHF.

V and J are TRBV29-1 and TRBJ1-2, with 9 bases fitting TRBD1. The CDR3 is 14 amino acids. Looked up from germline, CDR1 is SQVTM and CDR2 is ANQGSEA. With 5 bases clipped from V and 4 bases from J, the junction kept 8 bases outside the gene matches. The CDR3 protein is CSVLVGTGIYGYTF. CDR3 DNA: TGCAGCGTTCTCGTTGGGACAGGGATCTATGGCTACACCTTC.

This clone turned up a few times. The rearrangement joins TRBV13 to TRBJ1-1, with TRBD1 matching 7 bases. The V gene's germline CDR1 is PRHDT and CDR2 FYEKMQ (reference sequence). V lost 5 bases and J lost 1; bases outside the gene matches: 10. CDR3 length equals 16 residues. The CDR3 coding sequence is TGTGCCAGCAGCCAAGGGGACAGCGATTGGAACACTGAAGCTTTCTTT. Translated: CASSQGDSDWNTEAFF. Together with reference TRBV13 and TRBJ1-1, the CDR3 gives the full variable domain: AAGVIQSPRHLIKEKRETATLKCYPIPRHDTVYWYQQGPGQDPQFLISFYEKMQSDKGSIPDRFSAQQFSDYHSELNMSSLELGDSALYFCASSQGDSDWNTEAFFGQGTRLTVV.

This clone was observed a few times. V is TRBV6-5 and J is TRBJ1-4; a possible D gene is TRBD1 (5 bases). Germline CDR1 reads MNHEY; CDR2 reads SVGAGI. The CDR3 consists of 12 residues. Trimming stripped 4 bases from V and 10 bases from J, with 10 bases between. CDR3 amino acids: CASSSTGGKLFF. CDR3 DNA: TGTGCCAGCAGTTCCACGGGGGGAAAACTGTTTTTT.

This clone was seen only once. The chain combines TRBV7-2 with TRBJ2-1; 7 bases fit TRBD2. Germline V lookup: CDR1 SGHTA, CDR2 FQGNSA. This CDR3 spans 15 amino acids. Germline trimming cut 1 base from V and 1 base from J; bases unmatched to any gene: 1. CDR3 bases: TGTGCCAGCAGCTTAGAACTAGCGTCCTACAATGAGCAGTTCTTC. It translates to CASSLELASYNEQFF. Using reference TRBV7-2 and TRBJ2-1 for the parts outside the CDR3, the full variable domain is GAGVSQSPSNKVTEKGKDVELRCDPISGHTALYWYRQSLGQGLEFLIYFQGNSAPDKSGLPSDRFSAERTGGSVSTLTIQRTQQEDSAVYLCASSLELASYNEQFFGPGTRLTVL.

V gene TRBV4-3 combines with J gene TRBJ1-2, with 9 positions matching TRBD1. Losses at the gene ends were 2 bases for V and 8 bases for J; bases not matched to a gene: 18. The V gene's germline CDR1 is LGHNA and CDR2 YSLEER. The CDR3 contains 18 residues. CDR3 protein: CASSQSPIWDREFRGYTF. The DNA of the CDR3 is TGCGCCAGCAGCCAATCCCCGATATGGGACAGGGAATTTCGCGGCTACACCTTC.

In regard to this clone: An end of the junction differs from the germline gene, which may be a read error. This sequence joins TRBV6-1 and TRBJ1-3, with D unclear. CDR3 length equals 15 residues. Germline CDR1 reads MNHNS; CDR2 reads SASEGT. CDR3 residues: CASSEGDGSGNTIYF. The CDR3 nucleotides are TGTGCCAGTAGTGAGGGCGATGGGTCTGGAAACACCATATATTTT.

The chain couples TRBV5-4 to TRBJ2-3; 8 bases align to TRBD1. The V gene's germline CDR1 is SGHNT and CDR2 YYREEE (reference sequence). The CDR3 length is 17 residues. J lost 6 bases, V lost 2 bases, and 14 bases had no gene match. This chain's CDR3 is CASSLGVGQGIVDTQYF. The CDR3, as DNA: TGTGCCAGCAGCTTAGGTGTCGGACAGGGCATTGTCGATACGCAGTATTTT.

The chain uses TRBV7-2 and TRBJ1-1, with TRBD1 matching over 8 bases. The junction had 2 bases not matched to a gene; V was cut back by 3 bases and J by 2 bases. Germline lookup yields CDR1 SGHTA and CDR2 FQGNSA. The CDR3 is made up of 14 amino acids. DNA of the CDR3: TGTGCCAGCAGCTTGGGACAGGCTAACACTGAAGCTTTCTTT. This gives the protein CASSLGQANTEAFF.

The chain employs TRBV4-3 and TRBJ2-7; TRBD2 matches at 11 bases. J was trimmed by 0 bases and V by 4 bases; bases with no gene match: 2. CDR1 and CDR2 (germline): LGHNA, YSLEER. This CDR3 has 15 residues. The CDR3 DNA follows: TGCGCCAGCAGCCTCACTAGCGGGAGCTCCTACGAGCAGTACTTC. Translation: CASSLTSGSSYEQYF.

The V and J genes are TRBV29-1 and TRBJ1-1; D might be TRBD1 (6 bases). Trimming pared 7 bases from V and 5 bases from J, leaving 17 bases between. CDR1 and CDR2 (germline): SQVTM, ANQGSEA. The CDR3 loop spans 13 amino acids. The CDR3 DNA is TGCAGCGCTATTCACAGGGAGGGGACTGAAGCTTTCTTT. This codes for CSAIHREGTEAFF.

The CDR3 region is CASSEYSGTGEAFF. DNA for the CDR3: TGTGCCAGCAGTGAATACTCGGGGACAGGTGAAGCTTTCTTT. The chain employs TRBV25-1 and TRBJ1-1, with 8 positions matching TRBD1. V shed 0 bases, J shed 7 bases, and the junction held 4 bases outside the gene matches. From germline, CDR1 is MGHDK and CDR2 SYGVNS. The CDR3 runs to 14 residues.

The chain carries TRBV28 and TRBJ1-1; D is perhaps TRBD1 (5 bases). V lost 5 bases to trimming and J lost 3 bases, with 13 bases between them. The germline CDR1 and CDR2 sequences are MDHEN and SYDVKM. The CDR3 totals 14 residues. CDR3 region: CASSTGRVDTEAFF. The CDR3 DNA sequence: TGTGCCAGCAGTACCGGCAGGGTGGACACTGAAGCTTTCTTT.

The chain couples TRBV2 to TRBJ2-2, with D tentatively TRBD1 (7 bases). The CDR3 covers 16 residues. From germline, CDR1 is SNHLY and CDR2 FYNNEI. Trimming stripped 9 bases from V and 1 base from J, with 18 bases between. The CDR3 nucleotides read TGTGCCAGTACACTCGGGCGGGACAGGAACACCGGGGAGCTGTTTTTT. Its protein is CASTLGRDRNTGELFF.

This rearrangement joins TRBV30 to TRBJ2-5; D may be TRBD1 (6 bases). The CDR3 consists of 15 residues. The germline V gene encodes CDR1 GTSNPN and CDR2 SVGIG (reference sequence). The V gene lost 2 bases and the J gene lost 5 bases, with 18 bases spanning the gap. CDR3 DNA sequence: TGTGCCTGGAGTACGCAGACAGGAGGACGGGAGACCCAGTACTTC. It codes for CAWSTQTGGRETQYF. Filled out from reference TRBV30 and TRBJ2-5, the complete variable domain reads SQTIHQWPATLVQPVGSPLSLECTVEGTSNPNLYWYRQAAGRGLQLLFYSVGIGQISSEVPQNLSASRPQDRQFILSSKKLLLSDSGFYLCAWSTQTGGRETQYFGPGTRLLVL.

The V and J genes are TRBV18 and TRBJ2-5; possible D gene TRBD2, 5 bases. The germline V gene encodes CDR1 KGHSH and CDR2 LQKENI. Trimming removed 0 bases at V and 7 bases at J, with 12 bases between. The length of the CDR3 is 14 residues. CDR3 DNA sequence: TGTGCCAGCTCACCACCGACGGGGAAGAGGACCCAGTACTTC. This sequence encodes CASSPPTGKRTQYF. The full variable domain, in which reference TRBV18 and TRBJ2-5 provide the parts outside the CDR3, is NAGVMQNPRHLVRRRGQEARLRCSPMKGHSHVYWYRQLPEEGLKFMVYLQKENIIDESGMPKERFSAEFPKEGPSILRIQQVVRGDSAAYFCASSPPTGKRTQYFGPGTRLLVL.

The J gene is TRBJ2-2, the V gene TRBV6-1, with 11 bases identical to TRBD2. This CDR3 region has 18 residues. V shed 3 bases and J 0 bases; nucleotides not matched to a gene: 6. Per the germline V gene, CDR1 is MNHNS and CDR2 is SASEGT. The DNA for the CDR3 is TGTGCCAGCAGTGATGTTAATAGCGGGAGGGCGAACACCGGGGAGCTGTTTTTT. Translated: CASSDVNSGRANTGELFF.

V gene TRBV5-4 combines with J gene TRBJ2-3; 15 bases map to TRBD2. V was clipped by 5 bases and J by 3 bases; unmatched bases: 7. Germline CDR1 reads SGHNT; CDR2 reads YYREEE (reference sequence). This CDR3 is built from 17 residues. The CDR3: CASRARTSGRGTDTQYF. The CDR3 DNA sequence: TGTGCCAGCAGAGCCCGGACTAGCGGGAGGGGGACAGATACGCAGTATTTT.

The chain carries TRBV2 and TRBJ2-7; the D is unclear. Trimming took off 0 bases at V and 12 bases at J, with 12 bases between the two ends. The CDR3 has 12 residues. The germline gives CDR1 SNHLY, CDR2 FYNNEI. The CDR3 region has the DNA TGTGCCAGCAGTGAAGCGCTCCGGAGCCCGTACTTC. Protein: CASSEALRSPYF.